One sample yielded the 27 T cell receptor beta chains listed below, sequenced in a study of human T cells and chemical hapten exposure. Specified time point: patch test 2, 6 weeks after DPC sensitization. Treatment here: therapeutic diphenylcyclopropenone sensitization with weekly scalp DPC. TCRdb processed the RACE reads anew with MiXCR; each CDR3 protein has one entry. The sample records 100,000 or so distinct CDR3 sequences, 11% being singletons. The sequences come from whole blood, collected in connection with sensitization to the hapten diphenylcyclopropenone (DPC). The receptors derive from a man aged 40-55 years with alopecia areata. Some clones in this sample may be carry-over from other donors' samples.

The chain recombines TRBV5-1 with TRBJ1-1; 8 bases are shared with TRBD1. Germline values: CDR1 SGHRS, CDR2 YFSETQ. V shed 4 bases, J shed 4 bases, and the junction held 6 bases outside the gene matches. The length of the CDR3 is 14 residues. CDR3 in DNA: TGCGCCAGCAGCCACCGAGGACAGGGCACTGAAGCTTTCTTT. It yields the protein CASSHRGQGTEAFF.

This clonotype has a handful of counts. The chain joins TRBV29-1 to TRBJ1-1; no reliable D call. The CDR3 is 13 residues long. The V end was cut by 5 bases, the J end by 2 bases, with 12 bases between. Germline V CDR1 and CDR2: SQVTM, ANQGSEA. The CDR3 loop is CSVHRAENTEAFF. CDR3 coding DNA: TGCAGCGTTCACCGGGCCGAAAACACTGAAGCTTTCTTT.

This clonotype was recorded a few times. This chain joins TRBV29-1 and TRBJ2-3, with D perhaps TRBD1 (6 bases). CDR3 length equals 12 residues. Germline V CDR1 and CDR2: SQVTM, ANQGSEA. Trimming removed 2 bases at V and 4 bases at J, with 7 bases between. CDR3 sequence: CSVERGSDTQYF. The CDR3 region has the DNA TGCAGCGTTGAAAGGGGGTCAGATACGCAGTATTTT.

This clonotype was found a few times. The chain couples TRBV6-5 to TRBJ2-3; 10 nucleotides line up with TRBD1. Trimming at V came to 6 bases and at J to 0 bases, leaving 9 bases not matched to a gene. Germline V lookup: CDR1 MNHEY, CDR2 SVGAGI. The CDR3 is 17 amino acids. The CDR3 DNA follows: TGTGCCAGCAGGGACAGGGGGGCTAGCGGAAGCACAGATACGCAGTATTTT. Its translation: CASRDRGASGSTDTQYF.

This clonotype was picked up many times. The chain joins TRBV9 to TRBJ1-1; D is ambiguous. V shed 5 bases and J shed 1 base, with 9 bases lying between them. CDR1 SGDLS and CDR2 YYNGEE come from the germline V gene. This CDR3 has 13 amino acids. CDR3 in DNA: TGTGCCAGCAGGGTATCAGAGAACACTGAAGCTTTCTTT. This sequence encodes CASRVSENTEAFF.

The chain links TRBV6-2 or TRBV6-3 to TRBJ2-2; D uncertain. Between the trimmed V and J ends, which lost 8 bases and 4 bases, there was a span of 20 bases. Germline-derived CDR1 and CDR2 are MNHEY and SVGEGT. CDR3 length: 16 amino acids. The CDR3 DNA reads TGTGCCAGCGATAAGATGGGATTGGGCGGCACCGGGGAGCTGTTTTTT. Translation gives CASDKMGLGGTGELFF.

This clonotype was recorded a few times. The chain links TRBV29-1 to TRBJ2-7; 7 nucleotides line up with TRBD2. V gave up 2 bases and J gave up 6 bases; unmatched junction bases: 10. Germline V gene sequence: CDR1 SQVTM, CDR2 ANQGSEA. The CDR3 consists of 14 residues. The chain's CDR3 is CSVEIGGGPLEQYF. Written as DNA, the CDR3 is TGCAGCGTTGAAATTGGCGGGGGACCACTCGAGCAGTACTTC.

The sample holds a few counts of this clonotype. The chain carries TRBV4-3 and TRBJ2-7, with 8 positions matching TRBD1. With V trimmed by 1 base and J by 0 bases, 2 bases remained unmatched. There are 15 residues in the CDR3. From germline, CDR1 is LGHNA and CDR2 YSLEER. In nucleotides, the CDR3 is TGCGCCAGCAGCCAAGGCACAGGGGGCTCCTACGAGCAGTACTTC. It codes for CASSQGTGGSYEQYF.

Only a few counts were recorded for this clonotype. V usage is TRBV10-3 and J usage is TRBJ2-1, with TRBD2 as a possible D gene (6 bases). Germline values: CDR1 ENHRY, CDR2 SYGVKD. The CDR3 is 18 amino acids. Trimming removed 0 bases at V and 2 bases at J, with 17 bases between. The CDR3 sequence: CAISESRISGVTYNEQFF. CDR3 DNA sequence: TGTGCCATCAGTGAGTCTCGGATTTCGGGAGTGACCTACAATGAGCAGTTCTTC.

This clonotype appeared many times. The chain combines TRBV20-1 with TRBJ1-5; 7 nucleotides align to TRBD1. Germline CDR1 DFQATT, CDR2 SNEGSKA (reference sequence). After removal of 6 bases from V and 0 bases from J, the junction contained 2 bases not matched to a gene. This CDR3 contains 13 residues. The CDR3 nucleotides are TGCAGTGCAGGGGACAGTAGCAATCAGCCCCAGCATTTT. Its protein product is CSAGDSSNQPQHF.

This clonotype has only a few counts. The chain recombines TRBV20-1 with TRBJ1-2; 7 nucleotides match TRBD1. Germline assignment: CDR1 DFQATT and CDR2 SNEGSKA (reference sequence). V lost 0 bases, J lost 8 bases, and 15 bases stayed unmatched. This CDR3 contains 16 residues. The CDR3 DNA sequence: TGCAGTGCTAGAGATCCGAAACGTCAGGGGGTCGGAGGCTACACCTTC. Translation: CSARDPKRQGVGGYTF.

This clonotype was detected only a few times. This sequence joins TRBV7-3 and TRBJ2-3; D is unclear. There are 13 residues in the CDR3. Germline CDR1 is SGHTA and CDR2 is FQGTGA. The V end lost 4 bases, the J end lost 0 bases, and 5 bases lay between the germline ends. The CDR3 reads CASSSASTDTQYF. CDR3 nucleotides: TGTGCCAGCAGCTCGGCTAGCACAGATACGCAGTATTTT.

This clonotype turned up a few times. The chain combines TRBV10-3 with TRBJ2-7; 7 nucleotides match TRBD1. V was clipped by 6 bases and J by 1 base; unmatched bases: 6. CDR3 length: 14 residues. Germline loops: CDR1 ENHRY, CDR2 SYGVKD. CDR3 in DNA: TGTGCCATCAGGAAAACGACAGGGTCCTACGAGCAGTACTTC. Amino acid sequence: CAIRKTTGSYEQYF.

This clonotype has ten or more counts. This CDR3 is CASSLGQGWTEAFF. The CDR3 DNA reads TGTGCCAGCAGCCTGGGACAGGGATGGACTGAAGCTTTCTTT. The chain uses TRBV7-8 and TRBJ1-1, with TRBD1 matching 9 bases. The J segment lost 5 bases and the V segment lost 5 bases, leaving 6 bases of the junction unmatched. The CDR3 spans 14 residues. Germline CDR1 reads SGHVS; CDR2 reads FQNEAQ.

This clonotype was detected a few times. This chain uses TRBV30 with TRBJ1-5, with 7 bases that match TRBD1. V shed 3 bases and J 7 bases; nucleotides not matched to a gene: 9. The CDR3 loop spans 14 amino acids. Germline CDR1 and CDR2: GTSNPN and SVGIG (reference sequence). The CDR3 DNA sequence: TGTGCCTGGAGCGTCAGTTCAGGGGGACAGCCCCAGCATTTT. As protein: CAWSVSSGGQPQHF. The full variable domain, its missing parts supplied by reference TRBV30 and TRBJ1-5, is SQTIHQWPATLVQPVGSPLSLECTVEGTSNPNLYWYRQAAGRGLQLLFYSVGIGQISSEVPQNLSASRPQDRQFILSSKKLLLSDSGFYLCAWSVSSGGQPQHFGDGTRLSIL.

This clonotype was picked up many times. DNA of the CDR3: TGTGCCAGCAGTTTGGGAGGGTTCACAGATACGCAGTATTTT. This codes for CASSLGGFTDTQYF. This chain links TRBV28 with TRBJ2-3; 7 bases line up with TRBD2. Germline V gene lookup returns CDR1 MDHEN and CDR2 SYDVKM. This CDR3 has 14 residues. The junction had 2 bases not matched to a gene; V was cut back by 3 bases and J by 2 bases. The full variable domain, rest sourced from reference TRBV28 and TRBJ2-3, is DVKVTQSSRYLVKRTGEKVFLECVQDMDHENMFWYRQDPGLGLRLIYFSYDVKMKEKGDIPEGYSVSREKKERFSLILESASTNQTSMYLCASSLGGFTDTQYFGPGTRLTVL.

In this sample, this clonotype turned up a few times. The chain combines TRBV6-5 with TRBJ2-7, with 11 bases matching TRBD1. CDR1 and CDR2 from the germline V gene are MNHEY and SVGAGI. The CDR3 sequence is 14 residues long. Trimming removed 8 bases from V and 1 base from J; junction bases left unmatched: 4. CDR3 in DNA: TGTGCCAGCGGAGGGACAGGGGGTTCCTACGAGCAGTACTTC. Amino acids: CASGGTGGSYEQYF.

The sample holds many counts of this clonotype. The V gene is TRBV7-2, the J gene TRBJ2-1; TRBD2 agrees at 10 bases. CDR1 is SGHTA and CDR2 is FQGNSA in the germline V gene. The CDR3 contains 15 residues. The V gene end was trimmed by 5 bases and the J gene end by 5 bases; junction bases not matched to a gene: 6. CDR3 sequence (DNA): TGTGCCAGCAGCCTGACTAGCGGGCTTAACAATGAGCAGTTCTTC. Protein: CASSLTSGLNNEQFF.

V usage is TRBV19 and J usage is TRBJ1-5; 10 bases map to TRBD1. This CDR3 contains 15 residues. Germline V lookup: CDR1 LNHDA, CDR2 SQIVND (reference sequence). Trimming at V came to 3 bases and at J to 7 bases, leaving 6 bases not matched to a gene. CDR3 DNA: TGTGCCAGTAGTATCGTGGACAGGGGGGTGCAGCCCCAGCATTTT. Encoded protein: CASSIVDRGVQPQHF.

The gene calls are TRBV20-1 and TRBJ2-5, with 9 bases identical to TRBD1. The CDR3 runs 14 residues. CDR1 is DFQATT and CDR2 is SNEGSKA in the germline V gene (reference sequence). The V gene end was trimmed by 0 bases and the J gene end by 3 bases; junction bases not matched to a gene: 2. The CDR3 region is CSAREGQGKETQYF. The DNA of the CDR3 is TGCAGTGCTAGAGAGGGACAGGGTAAAGAGACCCAGTACTTC.

The table lists this clonotype with many counts. The rearrangement joins TRBV7-9 to TRBJ2-7; D not resolved. V was cut by 2 bases and J by 0 bases, with 17 bases left in between. This CDR3 spans 17 amino acids. Germline V lookup: CDR1 SEHNR, CDR2 FQNEAQ (reference sequence). CDR3 sequence reads: CASSLIRGLVSSYEQYF. In DNA form, the CDR3 reads TGTGCCAGCAGCTTAATTCGTGGTCTGGTAAGCTCCTACGAGCAGTACTTC. Together with reference TRBV7-9 and TRBJ2-7, the CDR3 gives the full variable domain: DTGVSQNPRHKITKRGQNVTFRCDPISEHNRLYWYRQTLGQGPEFLTYFQNEAQLEKSRLLSDRFSAERPKGSFSTLEIQRTEQGDSAMYLCASSLIRGLVSSYEQYFGPGTRLTVT.

This clonotype was detected only a few times. V gene TRBV5-4 combines with J gene TRBJ2-2; TRBD2 matches 12 bases. The CDR3 is made up of 19 amino acids. Germline loops: CDR1 SGHNT, CDR2 YYREEE (reference sequence). Germline trimming cut 1 base from V and 3 bases from J; bases unmatched to any gene: 10. The CDR3 DNA reads as TGTGCCAGCAGCTTGTCTTTGTCTAGCGGGAGGGTACACACCGGGGAGCTGTTTTTT. It translates to CASSLSLSSGRVHTGELFF.

The chain links TRBV6-5 to TRBJ1-1; no firm D call. This CDR3 is 13 amino acids long. Germline CDR1 is MNHEY and CDR2 is SVGAGI. The V end was cut by 6 bases, the J end by 1 base, with 9 bases between. CDR3 coding DNA: TGTGCCAGCAGCCCTACCACGAACACTGAAGCTTTCTTT. The encoded protein is CASSPTTNTEAFF.

This chain connects TRBV10-3 to TRBJ2-5; D is possibly TRBD2 (5 bases). The CDR3 has 14 amino acids. V was cut by 6 bases and J by 3 bases, with 14 bases left in between. CDR1 ENHRY and CDR2 SYGVKD come from the germline V gene. CDR3 in DNA: TGTGCCATCAGCCCTCACGGGGAAAAAGAGACCCAGTACTTC. As protein: CAISPHGEKETQYF.

The chain's CDR3 is CASSLTLGGRNYGYTF. The CDR3, as DNA: TGCGCCAGCAGCCTTACCTTGGGCGGGCGCAACTATGGCTACACCTTC. V is TRBV5-1 and J is TRBJ1-2; no clear D gene. The CDR3 totals 16 residues. Germline V CDR1 and CDR2: SGHRS, YFSETQ. V lost 4 bases and J 2 bases, leaving 18 bases between the germline ends.

The chain is built from TRBV5-6 and TRBJ2-7; D unclear. V lost 1 base, J lost 2 bases, and 7 bases lay in between. The CDR3 is made up of 13 amino acids. The germline gives CDR1 SGHDT, CDR2 YYEEEE. The CDR3, as DNA: TGTGCCAGCAGCTTGTTCCAGACCTACGAGCAGTACTTC. This translates into CASSLFQTYEQYF.

There are a few counts of this clonotype. The chain uses TRBV5-1 and TRBJ2-7; 10 bases line up with TRBD2. With V trimmed by 5 bases and J by 7 bases, 9 bases remained unmatched. The CDR3 loop spans 14 amino acids. Germline V gene data show CDR1 as SGHRS and CDR2 as YFSETQ. The CDR3 bases are TGCGCCAGCAGGTTCGCTAGCGGGAGCTGGGAGCAGTACTTC. This sequence encodes CASRFASGSWEQYF.